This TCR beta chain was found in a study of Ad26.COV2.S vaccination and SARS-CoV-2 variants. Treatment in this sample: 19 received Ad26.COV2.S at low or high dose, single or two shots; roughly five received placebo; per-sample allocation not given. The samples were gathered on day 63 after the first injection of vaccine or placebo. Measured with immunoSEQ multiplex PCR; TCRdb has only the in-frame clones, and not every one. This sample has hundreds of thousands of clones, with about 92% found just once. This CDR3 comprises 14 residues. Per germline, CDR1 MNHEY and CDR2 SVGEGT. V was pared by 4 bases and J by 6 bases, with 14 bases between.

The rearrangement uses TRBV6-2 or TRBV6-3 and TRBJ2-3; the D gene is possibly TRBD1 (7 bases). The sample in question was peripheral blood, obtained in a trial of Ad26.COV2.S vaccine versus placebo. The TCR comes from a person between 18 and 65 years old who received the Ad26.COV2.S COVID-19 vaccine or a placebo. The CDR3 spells CASSFQGGLDTQYF. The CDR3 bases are TGTGCCAGCAGTTTTCAGGGGGGCCTGGATACGCAGTATTTT.